This TCR beta chain was documented in a study of radiotherapy plus CTLA-4 blockade in lung cancer. Study at large: Objective response rate was roughly 19%; disease control rate, approximately 30%.

Study-level findings and limits: Interferon-beta, together with early blood T cell clone dynamics, reportedly best predicted response. Expansion in blood of tumor-derived TCR clones was seen after radiotherapy plus ipilimumab.

Assay used: immunoSEQ multiplex PCR; TCRdb lists only in-frame clones, some missing. The sample yields about 99,000 clones, roughly 88% seen once. On this clone itself: The antigen remains undetermined.

People whose metastatic non-small-cell lung cancer was chemo-refractory got focal radiation along with CTLA-4 blockade by ipilimumab. This CDR3 comprises 17 residues. V was clipped by 0 bases and J by 1 base; unmatched bases: 9. Germline V lookup: CDR1 SGHNT, CDR2 YYREEE (reference sequence). The genes are TRBV5-4 and TRBJ2-7; 8 nucleotides agree with TRBD2. The clonotype was recovered from a human donor with non-small cell lung cancer that progressed on radiotherapy plus ipilimumab. Sequencing was performed on peripheral blood, taken from a patient treated with radiotherapy plus ipilimumab. As DNA, the CDR3 is TGTGCCAGCAGCTTGGGAAGCGGGAGCCTGGGATCCTACGAGCAGTACTTC. Its translation is CASSLGSGSLGSYEQYF.